This entry features one T cell receptor beta chain sequence. There are many counts of this clonotype. Its antigen specificity is not known. No base-level quality is on record; no much larger clone is a single base apart. Libraries of naive CD8 T cells were built from anywhere between about 17,000 and 1,000,000 sorted cells, with 10%, 30% or 50% of the purified RNA used. On a BD FACSAria II, naive CD8 T cells were FACS-sorted as CD8+CD4-CCR7+CD45RA+ and collected into RLT Plus buffer. To test detection sensitivity, Jurkat RNA equal to under 13 TCR copies was added to samples of roughly 19,000-1,100,000 naive CD8 T cells. CD8 T cells were enriched using RosetteSep CD8+ T Cell Enrichment Cocktail and Ficoll-Paque, and the enriched cells then underwent ACK red cell lysis. The CDR3 goes from the cysteine to the phenylalanine over 14 residues. This entry keeps only the CDR3 DNA: 42 bases, framed from base 1. V is pruned by 1 base and J by 4 bases, leaving 3 bases of the junction without a gene match.

The record originates from a study of molecular identifiers for immune sequencing clone quantification listed by TCRdb under 2018. Study-level background: For a replicate experiment, RNA from around 18,000 or 91,000 naive CD8 T cells was divided into five aliquots, and four of the five aliquots were sequenced. The study was a methods study using CD8 T cells to benchmark molecular-identifier clustering-based TCR repertoire sequencing (MIDCIRS) and TCR RNA copy counting. What the study reported, not specific to this receptor: Even against a background of 850,000 to 1,000,000 naive CD8 T cells, spiked-in Jurkat TCR RNA amounting to a single cell's worth was reported to be detectable. In CMV-specific effector cells, over 99% of molecules were held by clones above 20 RNA copies, whereas under 1% of molecules were held by such clones in naive cells. The naive libraries included spiked-in Jurkat TCR RNA (roughly eleven copies' worth), and this Jurkat TCR RNA is not part of the donor repertoire. Identical TCR molecules sharing a barcode could cause highly expanded clone sizes to be underestimated. When barcode sub-clustering was not used, chimeric consensus sequences inflated TCR diversity, with chimeras reaching as high as 47%. Modeling indicated roughly 3.2 TCR RNA copies recovered per cell, compared with approximately 10 by digital PCR, which implies a capture efficiency of around 30%.

The library was obtained by PCR. Sequencing was performed on a NextSeq 500. Bulk TCR libraries were generated as previously described, with the TCR primers listed in Table S5 used. The Qiagen AllPrep DNA/RNA kit was used to purify total RNA. Before analysis, reads from multiple sequencing runs of one library were combined. Processing in the source paper ran as follows. Reads were retained only if the reads had an exact TCR constant sequence, and the retained reads were trimmed to 150 nt and grouped according to their 12-nt molecular barcodes. Reads in each barcode group were sub-clustered using a 15% Levenshtein threshold, and a quality-weighted consensus sequence was built for each RNA molecule. Non-functional sequences were filtered out, along with any lower-count sequence sitting one edit away from another sequence. On the basis of fitting two negative binomial distributions, barcode sub-clusters with fewer than 20% of the maximum read count were discarded. TCRdb reran the public reads through fastp at Q25 and MiXCR, keeping productive beta chains. Every CDR3 protein is listed once, alongside the most common genes and DNA of its rows. TCRdb assigned the V and J calls; the authors' analysis was not used. The sample has over 70,000 distinct CDR3 sequences on record, 25% of them singletons. The biggest ten clones account for about 0.73% of the sample.

The TCR originated in a human donor in good health. Some libraries in this study had Jurkat cell RNA spiked in. The sequenced sample consisted of naive CD8+ T cells from blood, with Jurkat cell RNA spiked in. Read against the paper, the sample's cell subset or site label means: FACS-sorted CD8+CD4-CCR7+CD45RA+ naive T cells. Here the chain combines TRBV12-3 or TRBV12-4 and TRBJ1-1; 7 central bases correspond to TRBD1. This receptor has the CDR3 CASSLEGAVTEAFF. The sequenced DNA: TGTGCCAGCAGTTTAGAGGGGGCAGTCACTGAAGCTTTCTTT.